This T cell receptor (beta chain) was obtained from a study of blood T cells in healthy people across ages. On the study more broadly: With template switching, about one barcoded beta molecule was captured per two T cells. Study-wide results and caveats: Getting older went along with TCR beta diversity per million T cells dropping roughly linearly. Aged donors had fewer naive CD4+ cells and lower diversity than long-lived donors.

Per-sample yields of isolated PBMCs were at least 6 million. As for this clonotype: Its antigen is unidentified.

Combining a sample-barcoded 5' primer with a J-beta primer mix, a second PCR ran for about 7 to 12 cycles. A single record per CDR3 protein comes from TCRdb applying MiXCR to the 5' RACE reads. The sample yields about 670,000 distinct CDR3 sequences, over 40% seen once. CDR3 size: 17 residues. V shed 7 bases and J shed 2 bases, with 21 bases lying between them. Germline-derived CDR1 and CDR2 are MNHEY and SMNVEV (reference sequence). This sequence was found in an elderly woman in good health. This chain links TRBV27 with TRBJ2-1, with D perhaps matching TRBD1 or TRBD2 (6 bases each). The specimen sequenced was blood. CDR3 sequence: CASNLNAGGLPYNEQFF. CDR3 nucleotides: TGTGCCAGCAACCTAAACGCTGGGGGGCTCCCCTACAATGAGCAGTTCTTC.